These 27 T cell receptor beta chains originate from one sample sequenced in a study of post-analysis software for immune sequencing data. General study points: Compared with controls, patients had more of five TRBV segments, including TRBV5-6, TRBV5-1 and TRBV20-1.

What these receptors recognize is not known. Unique molecular identifiers had been added to the TCR beta cDNA libraries. MiXCR, run by TCRdb on the PCR reads, gives a single entry per CDR3 protein. The table has 380,000 or so distinct CDR3 sequences, roughly 36% seen once. The specimen was blood. The receptors come from a girl under 18 with multiple sclerosis.

The V gene is TRBV5-1, the J gene TRBJ2-1; 7 bases agree with TRBD1. The germline CDR1 and CDR2 sequences are SGHRS and YFSETQ. Trimming at V came to 5 bases and at J to 1 base, leaving 6 bases not matched to a gene. The CDR3 is made up of 15 amino acids. The CDR3 DNA sequence: TGCGCCAGCAGGCCCGGGACAGCGTCCTACAATGAGCAGTTCTTC. It encodes CASRPGTASYNEQFF. Variable domain in full (rest from reference TRBV5-1 and TRBJ2-1): KAGVTQTPRYLIKTRGQQVTLSCSPISGHRSVSWYQQTPGQGLQFLFEYFSETQRNKGNFPGRFSGRQFSNSRSEMNVSTLELGDSALYLCASRPGTASYNEQFFGPGTRLTVL.

This clonotype turned up a few times. V and J are TRBV20-1 and TRBJ2-7; no reliable D call. Trimming took 4 bases from V and 9 from J, leaving 19 bases between them. Germline assignment: CDR1 DFQATT and CDR2 SNEGSKA (reference sequence). This CDR3 has 13 amino acids. CDR3 DNA: TGCAGTGCTATCCCCCAAACGGCAACGGGGCAGTACTTC. Its translation is CSAIPQTATGQYF.

V is TRBV14 and J is TRBJ2-7; the D is unclear. CDR1 and CDR2 (germline): SGHDN, FVKESK. This CDR3 is built from 14 residues. Trimming removed 2 bases at V and 5 bases at J, with 13 bases between. CDR3 region: CASSQIKGKNEQYF. The DNA of the CDR3 is TGTGCCAGCAGCCAAATAAAGGGAAAGAACGAGCAGTACTTC.

V gene TRBV6-2 or TRBV6-3 combines with J gene TRBJ2-4, with 9 bases matching TRBD2. Germline-derived CDR1 and CDR2 are MNHEY and SVGEGT. The CDR3 extends over 19 amino acids. The J segment lost 0 bases and the V segment lost 2 bases, leaving 11 bases of the junction unmatched. In DNA, the CDR3 is TGTGCCAGCAGTTACCGTAAGCGGGAGGCCCTTCTAGCCAAAAACATTCAGTACTTC. Protein product: CASSYRKREALLAKNIQYF.

This clonotype was observed a handful of times. The rearrangement joins TRBV25-1 to TRBJ2-1, with TRBD1 as a possible D gene (5 bases). V shed 4 bases and J shed 11 bases, with 12 bases lying between them. From germline, CDR1 is MGHDK and CDR2 SYGVNS. The CDR3 is made up of 12 amino acids. The CDR3 protein is CASSVDSLKQFF. DNA for the CDR3: TGTGCCAGCAGTGTTGACAGTCTTAAGCAGTTCTTC.

As concerns this clonotype: Sequence at one end of the junction differs from germline and may be a read error. The chain recombines TRBV14 with TRBJ1-6; D not resolved. Germline lookup yields CDR1 SGHDN and CDR2 FVKESK. This CDR3 contains 13 residues. CDR3 sequence reads: CASSQVSNSPPHF. In DNA, the CDR3 is TGTGCCAGCAGCCAAGTTAGCAATTCACCCCCCCACTTT.

V and J are TRBV5-6 and TRBJ2-1, with 8 bases aligning to TRBD1. J gave up 12 bases and V 4 bases, and 9 bases lay outside the gene matches. Germline V lookup: CDR1 SGHDT, CDR2 YYEEEE. The length of the CDR3 is 13 residues. The CDR3 loop is CASSKRPGTGQFF. For the CDR3, the DNA is TGTGCCAGCAGCAAGCGTCCCGGGACAGGGCAGTTCTTC.

The chain recombines TRBV20-1 with TRBJ2-5; a possible D gene is TRBD2 (6 bases). Trimming pared 6 bases from V and 1 base from J, leaving 12 bases between. The length of the CDR3 is 13 residues. CDR1 and CDR2 (germline): DFQATT, SNEGSKA (reference sequence). This CDR3 is CSANSGLQETQYF. CDR3 sequence (DNA): TGCAGTGCAAATAGCGGCCTCCAAGAGACCCAGTACTTC.

The J gene is TRBJ1-6, the V gene TRBV18, with a tentative D call TRBD1 (5 bases). In germline, CDR1 is KGHSH, CDR2 LQKENI. CDR3 size: 16 residues. V dropped 6 bases and J dropped 8 bases, with 20 bases sitting between them. CDR3 nucleotides: TGTGCCAGCTCCCTCGGGACTTTTCTCCTCCATTCACCCCTCCACTTT. It translates to CASSLGTFLLHSPLHF.

The sample holds many counts of this clonotype. The CDR3 DNA reads TGTGCCAGCAGTTACACCGGGACAGGCCAAGAGACCCAGTACTTC. Translated, it gives CASSYTGTGQETQYF. V usage is TRBV12-3 or TRBV12-4 and J usage is TRBJ2-5, with 8 nucleotides matching TRBD1. CDR3 length equals 15 residues. J lost 1 base, V lost 4 bases, and 5 bases had no gene match.

This clonotype has a count of ten or more. The chain recombines TRBV4-3 with TRBJ1-2, with 7 bases identical to TRBD1. V trimming: 1 base; J trimming: 5 bases; junction bases outside the gene matches: 13. Germline-derived CDR1 and CDR2 are LGHNA and YSLEER. The CDR3 runs to 17 residues. The CDR3, as DNA: TGCGCCAGCAGCCAAGCCCGACAGGGTTTTACTACGTATGGCTACACCTTC. Translating it yields CASSQARQGFTTYGYTF.

The chain links TRBV19 to TRBJ2-1, with D unclear. V lost 9 bases to trimming and J lost 6 bases, with 21 bases between them. This CDR3 has 15 residues. Germline V gives CDR1 LNHDA, CDR2 SQIVND (reference sequence). CDR3 residues: CASRNVWQTGNEQFF. CDR3 nucleotides: TGTGCCAGCCGAAACGTATGGCAGACGGGCAATGAGCAGTTCTTC.

This clonotype was counted only a few times. This chain connects TRBV28 to TRBJ2-1; D not certain. Trimming cost V 3 bases and J 6 bases, with 21 bases left between them. Germline CDR1 and CDR2: MDHEN and SYDVKM. CDR3 size: 17 residues. DNA for the CDR3: TGTGCCAGCAGTTTGTACCTATCCGACCGCCCGGGCAATGAGCAGTTCTTC. Translated, it gives CASSLYLSDRPGNEQFF.

This clonotype was seen only a few times. The chain links TRBV5-1 to TRBJ2-7; the D call may be TRBD1 or TRBD2 (6 bases each). The J call may be wrong; the DNA end is better matched by TRBJ2-5. Germline V gene data show CDR1 as SGHRS and CDR2 as YFSETQ. CDR3 length: 15 residues. CDR3: CASSLGRGSVETQYF. In DNA form, the CDR3 reads TGCGCCAGCAGCTTGGGGAGGGGGTCAGTGGAGACCCAGTACTTC.

This chain connects TRBV5-1 to TRBJ2-5; 9 nucleotides line up with TRBD2. Trimming removed 3 bases from V and 5 bases from J; junction bases left unmatched: 5. The CDR3 covers 14 residues. Germline V gene lookup returns CDR1 SGHRS and CDR2 YFSETQ. The CDR3 loop is CASSSRAGGETQYF. CDR3 coding DNA: TGCGCCAGCAGCTCACGAGCGGGGGGCGAGACCCAGTACTTC.

There are a few counts of this clonotype. This rearrangement joins TRBV29-1 to TRBJ2-3, with D possibly matching TRBD2 (6 bases). Germline V gene lookup returns CDR1 SQVTM and CDR2 ANQGSEA. Between the trimmed V and J ends, which lost 6 bases and 0 bases, there was a span of 16 bases. The CDR3 covers 15 residues. The DNA of the CDR3 is TGCAGCGTCGGAGGGACTTCCTCTAGCACAGATACGCAGTATTTT. Protein sequence: CSVGGTSSSTDTQYF.

The table lists this clonotype with a few counts. This chain joins TRBV20-1 and TRBJ2-7, with 11 bases lining up with TRBD1. This CDR3 contains 16 residues. J was trimmed by 6 bases and V by 5 bases; bases with no gene match: 15. Germline values: CDR1 DFQATT, CDR2 SNEGSKA (reference sequence). The CDR3: CSARPSRTGGQGEQYF. CDR3 sequence (DNA): TGCAGTGCTCGCCCCTCCAGGACAGGGGGCCAAGGCGAGCAGTACTTC.

The chain combines TRBV29-1 with TRBJ2-7, with 9 bases aligning to TRBD1. The CDR3 runs 13 residues. V trimming: 4 bases; J trimming: 5 bases; junction bases outside the gene matches: 6. CDR1 and CDR2 from the germline V gene are SQVTM and ANQGSEA. CDR3 sequence: CSVGIGDRDEQYF. CDR3 DNA: TGCAGCGTTGGAATTGGGGACAGGGACGAGCAGTACTTC.

A few counts support this clonotype. The gene calls are TRBV5-1 and TRBJ1-1; 7 nucleotides match TRBD1. The CDR3 contains 15 residues. Germline CDR1 SGHRS, CDR2 YFSETQ. V trimming: 4 bases; J trimming: 4 bases; junction bases outside the gene matches: 10. The CDR3 DNA reads as TGCGCCAGCAGCGCAGGACAGGCTCTTGCCACTGAAGCTTTCTTT. It is translated as CASSAGQALATEAFF.

A few counts support this clonotype. V gene TRBV14 combines with J gene TRBJ2-5; 9 positions agree with TRBD2. CDR1 is SGHDN, CDR2 FVKESK, per germline. The CDR3 sequence is 18 residues long. Trimming took 0 bases from V and 5 from J; bases not matched to a gene: 13. The CDR3 sequence is CASSQDFLAGSLVETQYF. CDR3 nucleotides: TGTGCCAGCAGCCAAGATTTCCTAGCGGGGTCACTTGTGGAGACCCAGTACTTC.

This clonotype was found a few times. The chain recombines TRBV25-1 with TRBJ2-1; 8 nucleotides agree with TRBD2. From germline, CDR1 is MGHDK and CDR2 SYGVNS. Trimming cost V 8 bases and J 0 bases; bases outside gene matches: 6. This CDR3 region has 15 residues. The CDR3: CASAQRGTSYNEQFF. CDR3 DNA sequence: TGTGCCAGCGCACAGCGGGGGACCTCCTACAATGAGCAGTTCTTC.

This clonotype was seen at least ten times. This sequence joins TRBV20-1 and TRBJ2-1; 10 positions match TRBD2. The trim removed 5 bases at V and 6 bases at J, leaving 7 bases unmatched. This CDR3 has 14 residues. Germline loops: CDR1 DFQATT, CDR2 SNEGSKA (reference sequence). CDR3 residues: CSARAGGPRNEQFF. CDR3 nucleotides: TGCAGTGCTCGAGCGGGGGGGCCGCGCAATGAGCAGTTCTTC.

In this sample, this clonotype turned up a few times. The chain carries TRBV12-3 or TRBV12-4 and TRBJ2-7, with D tentatively TRBD1 (7 bases). CDR3 size: 15 residues. The V end lost 3 bases, the J end lost 2 bases, and 14 bases lay between the germline ends. The CDR3 coding sequence is TGTGCCAGCAGTTTTAGGGCAGGGGGGACCTACGAGCAGTACTTC. Protein sequence: CASSFRAGGTYEQYF.

The CDR3 loop is CSVTRTGRTGELFF. CDR3 bases: TGCAGCGTGACGCGGACAGGGCGAACCGGGGAGCTGTTTTTT. The chain recombines TRBV29-1 with TRBJ2-2, with 8 bases lining up with TRBD1. CDR1 and CDR2 from the germline V gene are SQVTM and ANQGSEA. The CDR3 has 14 amino acids. V lost 6 bases, J lost 5 bases, and 8 bases stayed unmatched.

In this sample, this clonotype turned up many times. This chain links TRBV29-1 with TRBJ2-7; 12 bases fit TRBD2. CDR1 SQVTM and CDR2 ANQGSEA come from the germline V gene. The CDR3 spans 13 residues. V shed 7 bases and J 2 bases; nucleotides not matched to a gene: 3. The CDR3 DNA reads as TGCAGCGCCACTAGCGGGGGGCCCTACGAGCAGTACTTC. It translates to CSATSGGPYEQYF.

This clonotype was picked up a small number of times. The rearrangement uses TRBV6-5 and TRBJ1-2, with 8 positions matching TRBD1. Germline-derived CDR1 and CDR2 are MNHEY and SVGAGI. The CDR3 spans 15 residues. Trimming removed 5 bases from V and 4 bases from J; junction bases left unmatched: 9. In DNA, the CDR3 is TGTGCCAGCAGTCAGCCCGGACAGGGTACCTATGGCTACACCTTC. This gives the protein CASSQPGQGTYGYTF.

This clonotype was picked up a small number of times. The chain uses TRBV12-3 or TRBV12-4 and TRBJ2-7; D perhaps matches TRBD1 (6 bases). CDR3 size: 15 residues. Trimming cost V 2 bases and J 2 bases, with 13 bases left between them. For the CDR3, the DNA is TGTGCCAGCAGTTTACCCGGGACACTACCCTACGAGCAGTACTTC. Translated, it gives CASSLPGTLPYEQYF.